This T cell receptor (beta chain) was recovered during a study of blood T cell repertoires in COVID-19 (dated by TCRdb to 2020 to 2021). For the study in its entirety: The collaborator samples originated in the United States, Italy and Spain and spanned the acute and convalescent phases of COVID-19. The material from the prospective study consisted of cDNA or gDNA derived from T cells, B-cell-depleted T cells, or PBMCs. The dataset comprised deeply sampled blood TCRbeta repertoires from subjects exposed to, actively infected with, or recovered from COVID-19. The repertoires were made available in a free public database intended to serve as a resource for research on the immune response to SARS-CoV-2. The samples were drawn from the first 160 participants of the ongoing ImmuneRACE study and from over a thousand subjects provided by 6 global collaborators. Nearly every sample came with metadata listing a de-identified subject ID, COVID-19 status, age in years and sex. HLA class I and class II types, where available, came from metadata supplied by the sample provider rather than from assay-based typing.

On this clone itself: Its antigen specificity is not known. Per-base qualities were not stored, and no clone one base away is much larger.

The immunoSEQ Assay, a bias-controlled multiplex PCR, was used to amplify TCRbeta CDR3 regions from genomic DNA. Per the original workflow: Nucleated cell counts per sample were estimated from amplification of reference gene primers within the assay. To quantify the absolute abundance of each unique TCRbeta CDR3 rearrangement, sequence reads were collapsed and filtered. For each sample, productive Simpson clonality was calculated by taking the square root of Simpson's diversity index across productive rearrangements. The table comes from immuneACCESS by way of TCRdb, which keeps in-frame sequences with V and J called. Part of the clones is missing from these tables; in studies checked, under half for an unresolved V gene and the rest for unknown reasons. D and trimming were read from the DNA, whereas the V and J calls and clone size are those reported in that table. The sample data list roughly 25,000 clones, and more than 80% of these were observed just once. Of the sample, more than 2% is held by the ten largest clones.

The germline V gene supplies CDR1 SGDLS and CDR2 YYNGEE. From the cysteine through the phenylalanine, the CDR3 covers 14 amino acids. Only CDR3 DNA is held: 42 bases, read in frame from base 1. V and J are trimmed by 3 bases and 7 bases, and the gene matches miss 9 bases of the junction. Study-wide findings and limitations: Clinical and demographic metadata were provided uncurated, with the amount varying by source and participant.

One collaborating source in Seattle enrolled patients while the patients were actively infected and followed the patients over time throughout the course of disease. Each collaborating institution followed its own protocols to collect whole blood in K2EDTA tubes. For TCRbeta analysis, collaborator samples were shipped as frozen whole blood, as isolated PBMCs, or as DNA extracted from either sample type. Sequencing was performed on peripheral blood. In this chain, TRBV9 is recombined with TRBJ1-2; 7 middle bases align to TRBD1. The TCR originated in an older woman with COVID-19, enrolled during active disease. The CDR3 region: CASSGSQGLRGYTF. The nucleotide sequence is TGTGCCAGCAGCGGATCACAGGGGCTTCGTGGCTACACCTTC.